A selection of T cell receptor beta chains follows, all from one sample in a study of neoadjuvant anti-PD-1 for oral cavity cancer. Sequencing was performed with immunoSEQ multiplex PCR; in TCRdb, only in-frame clones are kept and a portion is missing. The profile shows just under 70,000 clones, approximately 81% of them singletons. The sample in question was PBMCs, obtained after nivolumab (anti-PD-1) treatment. The source of these receptors is a person aged 40 to 85 with oral cavity squamous cell carcinoma. Both conserved end residues are part of each CDR3. Fields, in order: D gene, V gene, J gene, clone size, CDR3 protein, CDR3 DNA. The D gene is left open where the match is weak. The size entry is marked missing in some rows and otherwise reads once, few, many or a size class.

d_gene: -; v_gene: TRBV7-9; j_gene: TRBJ1-2; abundance: few; CDR3aa: CASTDVGVHGYTF; CDR3nt: TGTGCCAGCACCGACGTAGGGGTGCATGGCTACACCTTC
d_gene: TRBD2; v_gene: TRBV28; j_gene: TRBJ2-3; abundance: -; CDR3aa: CASRTSGTDTQYF; CDR3nt: TGTGCCAGCAGGACTAGCGGCACAGATACGCAGTATTTT
d_gene: -; v_gene: TRBV10-2; j_gene: TRBJ2-2; abundance: -; CDR3aa: CASSEVTRNTGELFF; CDR3nt: TGCGCCAGCAGTGAGGTGACACGGAACACCGGGGAGCTGTTTTTT
d_gene: -; v_gene: TRBV7-3; j_gene: TRBJ2-3; abundance: -; CDR3aa: CASSEAGWADTQYF; CDR3nt: TGTGCCAGCAGCGAGGCGGGATGGGCAGATACGCAGTATTTT
d_gene: -; v_gene: TRBV5-1; j_gene: TRBJ1-3; abundance: once; CDR3aa: CASSSHGSSGNTIYF; CDR3nt: TGCGCCAGCAGCTCTCATGGTAGCTCTGGAAACACCATATATTTT
d_gene: -; v_gene: TRBV19; j_gene: TRBJ1-1; abundance: -; CDR3aa: CASSGGQRKLGNTEAFF; CDR3nt: TGTGCCAGTAGTGGCGGGCAGAGGAAGTTGGGGAACACTGAAGCTTTCTTT
d_gene: -; v_gene: TRBV10-1; j_gene: TRBJ1-1; abundance: few; CDR3aa: CASSDSVGREAFF; CDR3nt: TGCGCCAGCAGTGACTCTGTAGGGCGGGAAGCTTTCTTT
d_gene: TRBD2; v_gene: TRBV6-6; j_gene: TRBJ2-5; abundance: few; CDR3aa: CASSLTSGRSETQYF; CDR3nt: TGTGCCAGCAGCCTGACTAGCGGGAGATCGGAGACCCAGTACTTC
d_gene: TRBD1; v_gene: TRBV6-5; j_gene: TRBJ1-1; abundance: -; CDR3aa: CASTHTGANTEAFF; CDR3nt: TGTGCCAGCACACACACAGGGGCGAACACTGAAGCTTTCTTT
d_gene: -; v_gene: TRBV2; j_gene: TRBJ2-3; abundance: once; CDR3aa: CASSEVTDTQYF; CDR3nt: TGTGCCAGCAGTGAGGTCACAGATACGCAGTATTTT
d_gene: -; v_gene: TRBV9; j_gene: TRBJ2-7; abundance: -; CDR3aa: CASSVEAPATYEQYF; CDR3nt: TGTGCCAGCAGCGTAGAAGCCCCGGCCACGTACGAGCAGTACTTC
d_gene: -; v_gene: TRBV10-1; j_gene: TRBJ2-2; abundance: -; CDR3aa: CASTDRIDTGELFF; CDR3nt: TGCGCCAGCACCGACAGGATTGACACCGGGGAGCTGTTTTTT
d_gene: TRBD2; v_gene: TRBV18; j_gene: TRBJ2-7; abundance: -; CDR3aa: CASSPRGIAGDEQYF; CDR3nt: TGTGCCAGCTCACCAAGGGGGATAGCGGGAGACGAGCAGTACTTC
d_gene: -; v_gene: TRBV28; j_gene: TRBJ1-2; abundance: -; CDR3aa: CASSSGQGGRGYTF; CDR3nt: TGTGCCAGCAGTTCAGGCCAGGGAGGACGAGGCTACACCTTC
d_gene: -; v_gene: TRBV5-6; j_gene: TRBJ1-3; abundance: -; CDR3aa: CASSFPTGLGGNTIYF; CDR3nt: TGTGCCAGCAGCTTCCCTACAGGGCTGGGCGGAAACACCATATATTTT
d_gene: TRBD2; v_gene: TRBV25-1; j_gene: TRBJ2-2; abundance: -; CDR3aa: CASSEYPGTSGGAGELFF; CDR3nt: TGTGCCAGCAGTGAATATCCGGGGACTAGCGGTGGCGCCGGGGAGCTGTTTTTT
d_gene: -; v_gene: TRBV10-2; j_gene: TRBJ1-1; abundance: -; CDR3aa: CASSQQGNTEAFF; CDR3nt: TGCGCCAGTAGCCAACAGGGGAACACTGAAGCTTTCTTT
d_gene: TRBD2; v_gene: TRBV30; j_gene: TRBJ2-3; abundance: once; CDR3aa: CAWSKGLAGFIGSTDTQYF; CDR3nt: TGTGCCTGGAGTAAGGGACTAGCGGGATTCATCGGGAGCACAGATACGCAGTATTTT
d_gene: TRBD1; v_gene: TRBV5-5; j_gene: TRBJ1-5; abundance: -; CDR3aa: CASSLWTGGNQPQHF; CDR3nt: TGTGCCAGCAGCTTATGGACAGGGGGGAATCAGCCCCAGCATTTT
d_gene: -; v_gene: TRBV5-5; j_gene: TRBJ2-1; abundance: -; CDR3aa: CASSQVGGLGQFF; CDR3nt: TGTGCCAGCAGTCAAGTTGGGGGCCTGGGGCAGTTCTTC
d_gene: TRBD2; v_gene: TRBV6-6; j_gene: TRBJ2-3; abundance: -; CDR3aa: CATSGSTDTQYF; CDR3nt: TGTGCCACTAGCGGGAGCACAGATACGCAGTATTTT
d_gene: TRBD1; v_gene: TRBV27; j_gene: TRBJ1-5; abundance: -; CDR3aa: CASSRGTGNQPQHF; CDR3nt: TGTGCCAGCAGCCGAGGGACAGGTAATCAGCCCCAGCATTTT
d_gene: -; v_gene: TRBV5-4; j_gene: TRBJ2-2; abundance: few; CDR3aa: CASSSGGANTGELFF; CDR3nt: TGTGCCAGCAGCTCCGGTGGGGCGAACACCGGGGAGCTGTTTTTT
d_gene: -; v_gene: TRBV19; j_gene: TRBJ2-3; abundance: -; CDR3aa: CASSPRGYGADTQYF; CDR3nt: TGTGCCAGTAGTCCCCGGGGCTATGGCGCAGATACGCAGTATTTT
d_gene: -; v_gene: TRBV28; j_gene: TRBJ2-7; abundance: -; CDR3aa: CASETPPGYEQYF; CDR3nt: TGTGCCAGCGAAACTCCTCCGGGCTACGAGCAGTACTTC
d_gene: -; v_gene: TRBV10-2; j_gene: TRBJ2-3; abundance: once; CDR3aa: CASSGGRGSGFTDTQYF; CDR3nt: TGCGCCAGCAGTGGCGGACGGGGGTCGGGTTTCACAGATACGCAGTATTTT
d_gene: -; v_gene: TRBV5-4; j_gene: TRBJ2-3; abundance: -; CDR3aa: CASSRLLDTQYF; CDR3nt: TGTGCCAGCAGCCGACTTTTAGATACGCAGTATTTT
d_gene: -; v_gene: TRBV6-6; j_gene: TRBJ1-1; abundance: -; CDR3aa: CASVAETPTEAFF; CDR3nt: TGTGCCAGCGTAGCGGAGACGCCCACTGAAGCTTTCTTT
d_gene: -; v_gene: TRBV19; j_gene: TRBJ2-2; abundance: -; CDR3aa: CASSIQQGSGGELFF; CDR3nt: TGTGCCAGTAGTATACAACAGGGCTCCGGCGGGGAGCTGTTTTTT
d_gene: -; v_gene: TRBV10-1; j_gene: TRBJ2-5; abundance: -; CDR3aa: CASSESSTGQETQYF; CDR3nt: TGCGCCAGCAGTGAGTCGTCGACGGGCCAAGAGACCCAGTACTTC
d_gene: -; v_gene: TRBV5-1; j_gene: TRBJ2-3; abundance: -; CDR3aa: CASSLNGRSTDTQYF; CDR3nt: TGCGCCAGCAGCTTGAACGGGAGAAGCACAGATACGCAGTATTTT
d_gene: TRBD2; v_gene: TRBV27; j_gene: TRBJ2-2; abundance: few; CDR3aa: CASSLLVSPGLAGAAGELFF; CDR3nt: TGTGCCAGCAGTTTATTGGTTTCTCCGGGACTAGCGGGAGCGGCCGGGGAGCTGTTTTTT
d_gene: -; v_gene: TRBV28; j_gene: TRBJ1-5; abundance: once; CDR3aa: CASRILTPNQPQHF; CDR3nt: TGTGCCAGCAGAATCTTGACACCTAATCAGCCCCAGCATTTT
d_gene: -; v_gene: TRBV5-1; j_gene: TRBJ2-7; abundance: -; CDR3aa: CASSPEGRTSYEQYF; CDR3nt: TGCGCCAGCAGCCCCGAGGGGAGAACTTCCTACGAGCAGTACTTC
d_gene: -; v_gene: TRBV15; j_gene: TRBJ2-5; abundance: -; CDR3aa: CATSRDQGEETQYF; CDR3nt: TGTGCCACCAGCAGAGATCAGGGAGAAGAGACCCAGTACTTC
d_gene: -; v_gene: TRBV28; j_gene: TRBJ1-1; abundance: few; CDR3aa: CASSLSGRTNTEAFF; CDR3nt: TGTGCCAGCAGTTTGAGCGGACGGACGAACACTGAAGCTTTCTTT
d_gene: -; v_gene: TRBV27; j_gene: TRBJ1-3; abundance: -; CDR3aa: CASSLSATTGRSGNTIYF; CDR3nt: TGTGCCAGCAGTTTATCCGCCACTACAGGGAGGTCTGGAAACACCATATATTTT
d_gene: -; v_gene: TRBV5-1; j_gene: TRBJ2-7; abundance: few; CDR3aa: CASRRDESYEQYF; CDR3nt: TGCGCCAGCAGAAGGGACGAATCCTACGAGCAGTACTTC
d_gene: TRBD2; v_gene: TRBV7-9; j_gene: TRBJ2-5; abundance: -; CDR3aa: CASSLLAGQETQYF; CDR3nt: TGTGCCAGCAGTCTCCTAGCGGGCCAAGAGACCCAGTACTTC
d_gene: -; v_gene: TRBV28; j_gene: TRBJ1-2; abundance: -; CDR3aa: CASWSPTDYYGYTF; CDR3nt: TGTGCCAGCTGGAGCCCAACGGACTACTATGGCTACACCTTC
d_gene: TRBD1; v_gene: TRBV30; j_gene: TRBJ1-5; abundance: -; CDR3aa: CAWGFGQGQPQHF; CDR3nt: TGTGCCTGGGGATTCGGACAGGGTCAGCCCCAGCATTTT
d_gene: TRBD2; v_gene: TRBV28; j_gene: TRBJ2-2; abundance: -; CDR3aa: CASRRGGTGELFF; CDR3nt: TGTGCCAGCAGGCGGGGGGGAACCGGGGAGCTGTTTTTT
d_gene: -; v_gene: TRBV21-1; j_gene: TRBJ2-7; abundance: once; CDR3aa: CASSQRPGEQYF; CDR3nt: TGTGCCAGCAGCCAAAGGCCGGGCGAGCAGTACTTC
d_gene: TRBD1; v_gene: TRBV30; j_gene: TRBJ1-2; abundance: -; CDR3aa: CAWTPGQGPNGYTF; CDR3nt: TGTGCCTGGACCCCGGGACAGGGCCCCAATGGCTACACCTTC
d_gene: -; v_gene: TRBV2; j_gene: TRBJ2-2; abundance: -; CDR3aa: CASSSSPQTTGELFF; CDR3nt: TGTGCCAGCAGCAGCAGCCCGCAAACCACCGGGGAGCTGTTTTTT
d_gene: TRBD1; v_gene: TRBV29-1; j_gene: TRBJ1-5; abundance: -; CDR3aa: CSVENRDRSNQPQHF; CDR3nt: TGCAGCGTTGAAAACCGGGACAGATCCAATCAGCCCCAGCATTTT
d_gene: -; v_gene: TRBV15; j_gene: TRBJ1-5; abundance: -; CDR3aa: CATSRDTENQPQHF; CDR3nt: TGTGCCACCAGCAGAGATACTGAGAATCAGCCCCAGCATTTT
d_gene: -; v_gene: TRBV5-4; j_gene: TRBJ2-4; abundance: -; CDR3aa: CASSIGLLGENIQYF; CDR3nt: TGTGCCAGCAGTATTGGACTTCTGGGCGAAAACATTCAGTACTTC
d_gene: -; v_gene: TRBV28; j_gene: TRBJ2-7; abundance: -; CDR3aa: CASSQNRALLEQYF; CDR3nt: TGTGCCAGCAGTCAGAACAGGGCCCTTTTGGAGCAGTACTTC
d_gene: TRBD1; v_gene: TRBV7-9; j_gene: TRBJ1-4; abundance: -; CDR3aa: CASSLGVTGGLDEKLFF; CDR3nt: TGTGCCAGCAGCTTAGGGGTGACAGGGGGCTTAGATGAAAAACTGTTTTTT
d_gene: -; v_gene: TRBV5-6; j_gene: TRBJ1-5; abundance: -; CDR3aa: CASSLAGPGQPQHF; CDR3nt: TGTGCCAGCAGCTTGGCGGGCCCCGGACAGCCCCAGCATTTT
d_gene: -; v_gene: TRBV11-2; j_gene: TRBJ2-3; abundance: -; CDR3aa: CASSLATGGGTDTQYF; CDR3nt: TGTGCCAGCAGCTTAGCTACAGGCGGCGGCACAGATACGCAGTATTTT